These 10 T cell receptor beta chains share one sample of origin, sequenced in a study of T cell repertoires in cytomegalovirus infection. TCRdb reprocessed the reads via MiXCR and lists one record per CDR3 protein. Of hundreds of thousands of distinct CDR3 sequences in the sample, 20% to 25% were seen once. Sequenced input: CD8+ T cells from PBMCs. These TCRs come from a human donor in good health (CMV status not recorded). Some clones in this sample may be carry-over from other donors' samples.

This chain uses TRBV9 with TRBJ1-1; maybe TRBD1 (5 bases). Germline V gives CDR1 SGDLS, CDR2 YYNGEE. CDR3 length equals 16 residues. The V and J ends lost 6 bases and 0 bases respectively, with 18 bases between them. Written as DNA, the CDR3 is TGTGCCAGCACCAAGGACTACGGGGGATTGAACACTGAAGCTTTCTTT. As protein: CASTKDYGGLNTEAFF.

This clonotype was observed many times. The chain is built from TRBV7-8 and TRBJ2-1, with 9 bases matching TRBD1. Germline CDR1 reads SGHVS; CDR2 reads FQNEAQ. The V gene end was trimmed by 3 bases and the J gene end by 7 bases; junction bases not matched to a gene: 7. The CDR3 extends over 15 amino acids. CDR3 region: CASSFPRTGVNEQFF. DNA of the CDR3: TGTGCCAGCAGCTTCCCCCGGACAGGGGTTAATGAGCAGTTCTTC.

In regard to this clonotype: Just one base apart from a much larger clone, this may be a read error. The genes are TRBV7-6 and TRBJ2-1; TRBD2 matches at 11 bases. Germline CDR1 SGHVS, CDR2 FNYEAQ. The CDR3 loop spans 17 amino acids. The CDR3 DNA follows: TGTGCCAACAGCCTGCCGACTAGCGGGGTTCTTAACAATGAGCAGTTCTTC. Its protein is CANSLPTSGVLNNEQFF.

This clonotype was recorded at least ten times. CDR3 in DNA: TGCGCCAGCAGCCCCGGACTAGCTGAGACCCAGTACTTC. Protein: CASSPGLAETQYF. The rearrangement links TRBV4-1 to TRBJ2-5, with 8 positions matching TRBD2. J lost 5 bases, V lost 4 bases, and 3 bases had no gene match. From germline, CDR1 is MGHRA and CDR2 YSYEKL. The CDR3 spans 13 residues.

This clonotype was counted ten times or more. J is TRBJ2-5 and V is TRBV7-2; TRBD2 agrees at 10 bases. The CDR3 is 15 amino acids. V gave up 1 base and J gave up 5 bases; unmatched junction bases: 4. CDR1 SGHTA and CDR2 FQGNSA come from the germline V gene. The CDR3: CASSLEGTSVETQYF. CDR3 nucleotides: TGTGCCAGCAGCTTAGAAGGGACTAGCGTGGAGACCCAGTACTTC.

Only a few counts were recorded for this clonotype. The CDR3 DNA is TGTGCCATCAGTGAAACAGGGGGTACCGGGGAGCTGTTTTTT. It specifies CAISETGGTGELFF. V usage is TRBV10-3 and J usage is TRBJ2-2, with 8 positions matching TRBD1. The CDR3 extends over 14 amino acids. With 3 bases clipped from V and 5 bases from J, the junction kept 2 bases outside the gene matches. CDR1 and CDR2 from the germline V gene are ENHRY and SYGVKD.

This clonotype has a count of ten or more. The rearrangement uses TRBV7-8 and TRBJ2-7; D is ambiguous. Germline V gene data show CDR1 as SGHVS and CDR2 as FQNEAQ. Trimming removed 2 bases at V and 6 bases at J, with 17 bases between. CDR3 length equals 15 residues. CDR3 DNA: TGTGCCAGCAGCTTAAATCCCTATGGAGTCAGCGAGCAGTACGTC. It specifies CASSLNPYGVSEQYV.

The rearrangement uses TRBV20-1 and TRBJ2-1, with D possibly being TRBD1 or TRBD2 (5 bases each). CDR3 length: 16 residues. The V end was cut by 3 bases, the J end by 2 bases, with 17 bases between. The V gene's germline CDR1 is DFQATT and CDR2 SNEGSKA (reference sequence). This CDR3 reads CSASLGRVKAYNEQFF. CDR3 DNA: TGCAGTGCTAGCCTGGGGCGGGTGAAGGCCTACAATGAGCAGTTCTTC.

CDR3 loop: CASSVVWGSYNEQFF. CDR3 nucleotide sequence: TGTGCCAGCAGCGTAGTGTGGGGTTCCTACAATGAGCAGTTCTTC. The rearrangement uses TRBV9 and TRBJ2-1; D is unclear. Trimming took 0 bases from V and 1 from J, leaving 8 bases between them. Per germline, CDR1 SGDLS and CDR2 YYNGEE. The CDR3 is 15 residues long.

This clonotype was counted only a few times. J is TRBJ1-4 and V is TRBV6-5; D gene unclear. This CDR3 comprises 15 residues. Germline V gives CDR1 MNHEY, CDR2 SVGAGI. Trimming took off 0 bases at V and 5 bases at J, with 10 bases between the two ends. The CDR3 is CASSYSRFGNEKLFF. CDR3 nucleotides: TGTGCCAGCAGTTACTCGCGTTTCGGGAATGAAAAACTGTTTTTT.